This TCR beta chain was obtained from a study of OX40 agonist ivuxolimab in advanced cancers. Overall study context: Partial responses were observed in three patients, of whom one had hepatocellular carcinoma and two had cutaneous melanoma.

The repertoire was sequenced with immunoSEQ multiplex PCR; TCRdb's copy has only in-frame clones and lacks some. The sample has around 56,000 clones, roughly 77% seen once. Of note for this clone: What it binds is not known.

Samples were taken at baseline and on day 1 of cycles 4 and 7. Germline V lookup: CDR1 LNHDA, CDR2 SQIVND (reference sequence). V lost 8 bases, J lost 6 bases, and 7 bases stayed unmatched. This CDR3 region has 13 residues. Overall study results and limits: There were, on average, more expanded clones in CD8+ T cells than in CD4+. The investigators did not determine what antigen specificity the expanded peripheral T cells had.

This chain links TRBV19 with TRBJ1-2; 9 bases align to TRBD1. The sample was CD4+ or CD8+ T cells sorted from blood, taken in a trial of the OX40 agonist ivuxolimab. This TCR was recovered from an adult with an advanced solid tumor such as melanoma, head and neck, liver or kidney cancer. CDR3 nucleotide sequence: TGTGCCAGTTCTTCCGGGACAGGGAATGGCTACACCTTC. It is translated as CASSSGTGNGYTF.